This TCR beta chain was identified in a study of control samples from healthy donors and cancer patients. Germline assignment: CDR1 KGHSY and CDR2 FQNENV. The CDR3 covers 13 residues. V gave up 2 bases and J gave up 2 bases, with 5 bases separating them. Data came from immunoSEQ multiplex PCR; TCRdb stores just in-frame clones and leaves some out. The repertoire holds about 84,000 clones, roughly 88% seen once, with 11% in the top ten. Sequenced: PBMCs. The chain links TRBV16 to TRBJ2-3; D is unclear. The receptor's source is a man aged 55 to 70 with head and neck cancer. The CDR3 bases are TGTGCCAGCAGCCAAGGATACACAGATACGCAGTATTTT. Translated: CASSQGYTDTQYF.